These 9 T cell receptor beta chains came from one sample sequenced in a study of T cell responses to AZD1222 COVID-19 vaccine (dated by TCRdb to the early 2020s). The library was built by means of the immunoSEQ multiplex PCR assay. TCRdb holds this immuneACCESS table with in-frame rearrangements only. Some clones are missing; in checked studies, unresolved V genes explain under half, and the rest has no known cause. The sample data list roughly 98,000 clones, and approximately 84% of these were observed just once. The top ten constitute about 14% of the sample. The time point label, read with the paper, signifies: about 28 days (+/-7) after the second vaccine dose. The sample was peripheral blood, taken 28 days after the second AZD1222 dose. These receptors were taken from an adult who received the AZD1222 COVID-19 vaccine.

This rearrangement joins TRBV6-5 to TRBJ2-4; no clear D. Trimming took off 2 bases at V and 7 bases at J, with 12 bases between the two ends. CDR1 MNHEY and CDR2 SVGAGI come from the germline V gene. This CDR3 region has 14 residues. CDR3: CASSYDLGSNIQYF. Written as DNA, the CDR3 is TGTGCCAGCAGTTACGATCTTGGTTCGAACATTCAGTACTTC.

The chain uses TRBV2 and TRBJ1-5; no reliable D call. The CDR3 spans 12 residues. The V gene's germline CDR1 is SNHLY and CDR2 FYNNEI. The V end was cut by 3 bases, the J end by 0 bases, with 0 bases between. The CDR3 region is CASSDSNQPQHF. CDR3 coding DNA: TGTGCCAGCAGTGATAGCAATCAGCCCCAGCATTTT.

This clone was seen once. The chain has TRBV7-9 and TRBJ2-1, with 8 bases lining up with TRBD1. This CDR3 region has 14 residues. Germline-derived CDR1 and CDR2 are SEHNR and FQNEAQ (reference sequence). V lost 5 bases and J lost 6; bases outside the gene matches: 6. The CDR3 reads CASSLGDRINEQFF. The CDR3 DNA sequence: TGTGCCAGCAGCCTGGGGGACAGGATCAATGAGCAGTTCTTC. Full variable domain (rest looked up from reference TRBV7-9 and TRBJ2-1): DTGVSQNPRHKITKRGQNVTFRCDPISEHNRLYWYRQTLGQGPEFLTYFQNEAQLEKSRLLSDRFSAERPKGSFSTLEIQRTEQGDSAMYLCASSLGDRINEQFFGPGTRLTVL.

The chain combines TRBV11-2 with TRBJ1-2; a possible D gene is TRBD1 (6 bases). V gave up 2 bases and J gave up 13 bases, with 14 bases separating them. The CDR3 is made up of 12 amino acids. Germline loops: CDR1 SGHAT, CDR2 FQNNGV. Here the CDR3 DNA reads TGTGCCAGCAGCTTATTGGGGGGCCCAGCCACCTTC. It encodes CASSLLGGPATF.

The CDR3 sequence is CASIGWRSNTEAFF. The CDR3 nucleotides are TGTGCCAGTATAGGGTGGAGATCGAACACTGAAGCTTTCTTT. The chain joins TRBV19 to TRBJ1-1; no clear D. The CDR3 is 14 residues long. Germline V gene data show CDR1 as LNHDA and CDR2 as SQIVND (reference sequence). V was trimmed by 7 bases and J by 1 base, leaving 13 bases between them.

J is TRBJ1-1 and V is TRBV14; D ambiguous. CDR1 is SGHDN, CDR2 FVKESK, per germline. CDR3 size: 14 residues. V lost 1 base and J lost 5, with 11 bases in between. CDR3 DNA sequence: TGTGCCAGCAGCCAAGCCTGGGGAAAGACTGAAGCTTTCTTT. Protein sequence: CASSQAWGKTEAFF.

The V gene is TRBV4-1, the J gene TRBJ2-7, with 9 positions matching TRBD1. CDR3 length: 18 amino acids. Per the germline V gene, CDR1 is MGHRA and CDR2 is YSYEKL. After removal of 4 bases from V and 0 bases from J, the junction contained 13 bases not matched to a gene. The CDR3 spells CASSRKPSDRGSSYEQYF. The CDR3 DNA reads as TGCGCCAGCAGCCGTAAGCCCTCGGACAGGGGATCCTCCTACGAGCAGTACTTC.

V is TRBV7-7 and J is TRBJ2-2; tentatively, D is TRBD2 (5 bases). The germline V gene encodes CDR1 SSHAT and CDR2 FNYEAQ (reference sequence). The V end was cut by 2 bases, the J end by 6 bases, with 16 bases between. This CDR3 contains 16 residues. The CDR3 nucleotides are TGTGCCAGCAGCTTATCCGGGGTAGGAACTTCCGGGGAGCTGTTTTTT. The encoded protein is CASSLSGVGTSGELFF.

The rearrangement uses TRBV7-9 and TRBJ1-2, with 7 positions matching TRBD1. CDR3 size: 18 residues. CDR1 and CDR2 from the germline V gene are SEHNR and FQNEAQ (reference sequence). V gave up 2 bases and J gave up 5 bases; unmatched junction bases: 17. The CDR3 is CASSLSSAGTVTQYGYTF. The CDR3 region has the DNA TGTGCCAGCAGCTTAAGCTCAGCCGGGACAGTCACCCAATATGGCTACACCTTC. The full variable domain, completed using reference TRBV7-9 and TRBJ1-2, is DTGVSQNPRHKITKRGQNVTFRCDPISEHNRLYWYRQTLGQGPEFLTYFQNEAQLEKSRLLSDRFSAERPKGSFSTLEIQRTEQGDSAMYLCASSLSSAGTVTQYGYTFGSGTRLTVV.